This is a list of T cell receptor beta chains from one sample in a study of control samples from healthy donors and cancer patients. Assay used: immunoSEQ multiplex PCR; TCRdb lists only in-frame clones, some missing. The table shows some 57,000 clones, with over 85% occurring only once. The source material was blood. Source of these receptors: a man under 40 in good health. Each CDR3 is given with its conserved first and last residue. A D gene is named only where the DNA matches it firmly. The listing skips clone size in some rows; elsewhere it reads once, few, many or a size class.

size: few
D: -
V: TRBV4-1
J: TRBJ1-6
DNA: TGCGCCAGCAGCCAAGAACGCGGTTCACCCCTCCACTTT
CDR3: CASSQERGSPLHF

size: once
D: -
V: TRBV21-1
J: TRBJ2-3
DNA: TGTGCCAGCAGCAAAGCGCGCGGTCGTGGCACAGATACGCAGTATTTT
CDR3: CASSKARGRGTDTQYF

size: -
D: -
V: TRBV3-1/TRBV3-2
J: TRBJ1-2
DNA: TGTGCCAGCAGCCTCGGACAGAACTATGGCTACACCTTC
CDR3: CASSLGQNYGYTF

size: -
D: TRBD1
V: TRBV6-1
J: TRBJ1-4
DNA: TGTGCCAGCAGTGATGGCAGGGGGCAACCCCCAACTAATGAAAAACTGTTTTTT
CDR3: CASSDGRGQPPTNEKLFF

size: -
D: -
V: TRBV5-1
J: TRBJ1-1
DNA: TGCGCCAGCAGCTTCGAAGGCACCAGGAACACTGAAGCTTTCTTT
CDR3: CASSFEGTRNTEAFF

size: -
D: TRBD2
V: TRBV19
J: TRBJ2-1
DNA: TGTGCCAGTAGTACTAGCGGCTCCTACAATGAGCAGTTCTTC
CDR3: CASSTSGSYNEQFF

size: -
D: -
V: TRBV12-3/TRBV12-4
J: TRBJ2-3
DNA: TGTGCCAGCAGTCGACTCACAGATACGCAGTATTTT
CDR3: CASSRLTDTQYF

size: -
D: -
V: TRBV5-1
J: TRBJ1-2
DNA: TGCGCCAGCAGCTTGGGGAAGGACGACGGCCCGGGTCTCTTC
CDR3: CASSLGKDDGPGLF

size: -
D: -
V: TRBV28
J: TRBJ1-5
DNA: TGTGCCAGCAGCCCGAGGCGGGTCAGAAACAATTCAAACAATAGCAATCAGCCCCAGCATTTT
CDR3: CASSPRRVRNNSNNSNQPQHF

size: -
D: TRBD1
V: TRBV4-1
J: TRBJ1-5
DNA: TGCGCCAGCAGCCAAGATGGACAGGGGGCCCATCAGCCCCAGCATTTT
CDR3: CASSQDGQGAHQPQHF

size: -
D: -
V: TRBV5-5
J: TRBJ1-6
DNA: TGTGCCAGCAGCCCCCGGGCCCATTATAATTCACCCCTCCACTTT
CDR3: CASSPRAHYNSPLHF

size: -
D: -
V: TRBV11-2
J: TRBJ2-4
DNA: TGTGCCAGCAGCTTGGTCCCTAACGGGTGGGGAAACATTCAGTACTTC
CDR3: CASSLVPNGWGNIQYF

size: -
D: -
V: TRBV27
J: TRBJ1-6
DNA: TGTGCCAGCAGTTTAGAGGGACAAGCCAATTCACCCCTCCACTTT
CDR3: CASSLEGQANSPLHF

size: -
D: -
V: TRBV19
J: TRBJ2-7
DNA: TGTGCCAGTAGTATAGTAGGAGGGACTTCGAGCTCCTACGAGCAGTACTTC
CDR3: CASSIVGGTSSSYEQYF